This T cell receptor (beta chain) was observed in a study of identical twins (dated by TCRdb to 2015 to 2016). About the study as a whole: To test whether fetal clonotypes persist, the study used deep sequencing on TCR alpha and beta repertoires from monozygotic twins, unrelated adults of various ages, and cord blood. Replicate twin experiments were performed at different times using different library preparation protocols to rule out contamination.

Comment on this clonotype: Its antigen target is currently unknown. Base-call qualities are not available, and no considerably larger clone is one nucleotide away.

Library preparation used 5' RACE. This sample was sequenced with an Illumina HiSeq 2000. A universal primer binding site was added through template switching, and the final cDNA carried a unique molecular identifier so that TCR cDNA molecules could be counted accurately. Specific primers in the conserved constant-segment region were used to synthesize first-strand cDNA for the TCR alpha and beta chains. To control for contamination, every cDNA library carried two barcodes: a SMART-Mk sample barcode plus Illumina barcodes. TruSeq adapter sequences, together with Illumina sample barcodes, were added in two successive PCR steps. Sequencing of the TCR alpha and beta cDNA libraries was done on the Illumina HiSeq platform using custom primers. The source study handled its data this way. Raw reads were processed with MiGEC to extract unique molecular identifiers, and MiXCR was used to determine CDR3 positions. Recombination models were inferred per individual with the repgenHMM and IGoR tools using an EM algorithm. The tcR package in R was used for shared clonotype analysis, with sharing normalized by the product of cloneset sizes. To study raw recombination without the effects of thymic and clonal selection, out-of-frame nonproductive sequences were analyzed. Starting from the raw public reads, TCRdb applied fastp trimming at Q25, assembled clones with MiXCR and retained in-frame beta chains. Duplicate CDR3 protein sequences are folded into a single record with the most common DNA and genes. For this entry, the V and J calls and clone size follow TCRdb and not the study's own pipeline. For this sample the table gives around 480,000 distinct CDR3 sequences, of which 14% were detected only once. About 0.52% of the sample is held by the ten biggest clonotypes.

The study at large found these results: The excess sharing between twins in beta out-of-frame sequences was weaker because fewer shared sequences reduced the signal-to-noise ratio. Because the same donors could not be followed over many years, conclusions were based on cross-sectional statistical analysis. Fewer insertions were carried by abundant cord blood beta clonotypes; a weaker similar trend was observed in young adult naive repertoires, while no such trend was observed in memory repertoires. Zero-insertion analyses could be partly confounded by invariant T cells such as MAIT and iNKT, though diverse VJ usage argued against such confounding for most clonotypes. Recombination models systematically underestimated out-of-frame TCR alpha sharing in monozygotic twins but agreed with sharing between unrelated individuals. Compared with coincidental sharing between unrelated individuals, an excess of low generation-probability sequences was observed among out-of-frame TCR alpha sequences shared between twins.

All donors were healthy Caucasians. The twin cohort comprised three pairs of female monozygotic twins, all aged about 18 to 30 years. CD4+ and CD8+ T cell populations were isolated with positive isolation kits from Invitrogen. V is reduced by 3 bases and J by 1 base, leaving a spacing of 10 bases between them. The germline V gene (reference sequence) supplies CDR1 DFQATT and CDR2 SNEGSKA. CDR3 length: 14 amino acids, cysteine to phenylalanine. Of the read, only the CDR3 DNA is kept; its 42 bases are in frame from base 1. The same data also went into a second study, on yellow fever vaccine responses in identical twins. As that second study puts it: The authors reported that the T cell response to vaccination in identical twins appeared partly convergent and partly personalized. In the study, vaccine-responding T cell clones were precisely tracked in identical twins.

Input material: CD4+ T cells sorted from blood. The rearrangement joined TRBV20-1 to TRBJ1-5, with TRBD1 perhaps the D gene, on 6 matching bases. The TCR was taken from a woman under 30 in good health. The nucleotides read TGCAGTGCTAGCCTACAGGGCAGCAATCAGCCCCAGCATTTT. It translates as CSASLQGSNQPQHF.